These 3 T cell receptor beta chains were all obtained from the same sample, sequenced in a study of blood T cell repertoires in COVID-19 (TCRdb year 2020). Libraries were prepared through the immunoSEQ multiplex PCR assay. TCRdb retrieved this table from immuneACCESS and kept in-frame rearrangements only. Not all clones are present; in checked studies, unresolved V genes account for under half, and no reason is known for the remainder. For this sample there are about 200,000 clones; approximately 86% appear just once. In total, the top ten clones hold 2% to 2.5% of the sample. Sequenced sample: PBMCs or T cells enriched from blood (not recorded which). Every receptor here comes from a woman aged 25 to 39 who had recovered from COVID-19.

V and J are TRBV2 and TRBJ1-1, with 7 bases matching TRBD1. With V trimmed by 6 bases and J by 6 bases, 13 bases remained unmatched. The germline V gene has CDR1 SNHLY and CDR2 FYNNEI. The length of the CDR3 is 15 residues. The CDR3 is CASRTGQVDGAEAFF. CDR3 coding DNA: TGTGCCAGCAGGACCGGACAGGTTGATGGCGCTGAAGCTTTCTTT.

The genes are TRBV11-3 and TRBJ2-1; 10 bases align to TRBD2. Germline V CDR1 and CDR2: SGHNT, YENEEA. The CDR3 sequence is 15 residues long. J gave up 6 bases and V 3 bases, and 5 bases lay outside the gene matches. CDR3 nucleotide sequence: TGTGCCAGCAGCTTTCTAGCGGGAGTCAGCAATGAGCAGTTCTTC. This codes for CASSFLAGVSNEQFF.

The V call is TRBV29-1, the J call TRBJ2-7; 8 nucleotides align to TRBD1. The CDR3 length is 13 residues. J was trimmed by 0 bases and V by 6 bases; bases with no gene match: 4. Per the germline V gene, CDR1 is SQVTM and CDR2 is ANQGSEA. The chain's CDR3 is CSVRTGSSYEQYF. The CDR3, as DNA: TGCAGCGTGCGGACAGGGAGCTCCTACGAGCAGTACTTC.